The present T cell receptor (beta chain) was sequenced within a study of shared clonotypes between healthy human individuals. Overall study context: Per-donor plates numbered three CD4 naive, three CD4 memory, two CD8 naive and one CD8 memory.

For sorted subsets, approximately 180 ng DNA per replicate equaled around 28,000 T cell genomes. The authors' processing: Filtering of immunoSEQ junctional sequences could not match full-length read filtering. Here immunoSEQ multiplex PCR was the method, and the copy in TCRdb shows in-frame clones only, minus some. V and J calls and clone size are copied from that table; D and trimming were computed from the DNA. The table lists some 1,600,000 clones, 98% of them singletons. V gave up 2 bases and J gave up 7 bases, with 8 bases separating them. CDR1 and CDR2 from the germline V gene are SGHTA and FQGNSA. The length of the CDR3 is 13 residues.

The TCR originated in a man younger than 40 in good health. V is TRBV7-2 and J is TRBJ1-4; a possible D gene is TRBD1 (5 bases). Input material: naive CD4+ T cells sorted from blood. Subset described: CD45RA+ positively selected. This CDR3 is CASSLRGSEKLFF. Written as DNA, the CDR3 is TGTGCCAGCAGCTTAAGGGGAAGTGAAAAACTGTTTTTT.